Here is one T cell receptor beta chain with its context. Its antigen specificity is not known. Per-base quality was not reported, and no clone a single base away is much larger than it. The data derive from a study of memory CD4+ T cells and cytomegalovirus serostatus (dated by TCRdb to between 2018 and 2021). Regarding the complete study: The 33 healthy Belgian adults in the cohort included 9 who were CMV seropositive and roughly 25 who were CMV seronegative. To replicate a published TCR-based CMV serostatus classifier, the researchers sequenced the CD4+ memory TCRbeta repertoires of a Belgian cohort whose cytomegalovirus serostatus was known.

A FACSAria II was used to sort memory CD4+ T cells, defined as single viable CD3+CD4+CD8-CD45RO+ cells. CMV serostatus was determined with a Roche Elecsys assay detecting serum IgG against CMV pp150, pp28, p38 and p52. After the samples were thawed, total CD4+ T cells were enriched through positive selection using CD4 magnetic microbeads. The samples came from a different study that was designed specifically to examine the CD4+ T cell memory repertoire. Peripheral blood mononuclear cells were isolated and cryopreserved according to standard operating procedures, and serum was stored at -80 degrees C. Staining used CD3-PerCP (BW264/56), CD4-APC (RPA-T4), CD45RO-PE (UCHT1) and CD8-Pacific Orange (3B5) antibodies, with Sytox blue excluding non-viable cells. The Quick-DNA Microprep Kit was used to extract genomic DNA from the sorted cells. TCRbeta DNA was amplified with the immunoSEQ hsTCRbeta kit following the manufacturer's protocol. TCRbeta libraries were sequenced on an Illumina MiSeq instrument. In the source study's methods: Following removal of out-of-frame sequences, 2 million to 2.5 million distinct TCRbeta sequences were retained, with an average of roughly 70,000 per individual. Each individual was scored using the number of roughly 150 previously reported CMV-associated TCRbeta sequences that the individual carried and the total number of productive distinct TCRbeta sequences. A beta-binomial model was reimplemented in Python, and random forests from scikit-learn, run with default parameters, were trained on data from the US cohort. Classifier performance on the Belgian cohort was reported as the median AUC with percentile confidence intervals calculated over 10,000 bootstrap iterations. In its TCRdb copy, this immuneACCESS table keeps in-frame sequences only and misses some clones. Where compared with another copy, unresolved V genes explain less than half of these, and the others have no known cause. V and J calls and clone size come straight from that table; D and trimming were deduced from the DNA. This sample gives approximately 51,000 clones in total; roughly 80% of them show up just once. Roughly 1.2% of the sample goes to the ten largest clones.

The CDR3 spans 13 residues, from the cysteine through the phenylalanine. The sequence is cut down to CDR3 DNA, 39 bases in frame from base 1. The germline V gene gives CDR1 as SNHLY and CDR2 as FYNNEI. Deletion took 11 bases off V and 4 bases off J, with a span of 15 bases between the germline ends. Overall results and qualifications from the work: The original-framework classifier achieved a median bootstrapped AUC of almost 0.97 with a 95% CI of 0.76-1.00 on the Belgian cohort. Only CD4+CD45RO+ memory cells were sequenced, in contrast to the original study, which included naive and memory CD4+ and CD8+ populations. For predicting CMV serostatus, the median bootstrapped AUC was about 0.96 using the original framework and around 0.91 using a US-trained random forest. Among the 150 to 200 previously reported CMV-associated TCRbeta sequences, approximately 70 showed up in the CD4+ memory repertoires, with each one found in between one and five individuals. The results were read as suggesting that the CMV-associated TCR signature is, for the most part, present in the CD4+ memory repertoire.

The origin of this receptor is an adult in good health and CMV-seropositive. Sequenced sample: memory CD4+ T cells from blood. Recombination linked TRBV2 to TRBJ2-1, and perhaps TRBD1 as D gene, on 5 matching bases. The CDR3 protein sequence reads: CALRGDLYNEQFF. The nucleotide sequence reads TGTGCCCTAAGGGGCGACTTATACAATGAGCAGTTCTTC.